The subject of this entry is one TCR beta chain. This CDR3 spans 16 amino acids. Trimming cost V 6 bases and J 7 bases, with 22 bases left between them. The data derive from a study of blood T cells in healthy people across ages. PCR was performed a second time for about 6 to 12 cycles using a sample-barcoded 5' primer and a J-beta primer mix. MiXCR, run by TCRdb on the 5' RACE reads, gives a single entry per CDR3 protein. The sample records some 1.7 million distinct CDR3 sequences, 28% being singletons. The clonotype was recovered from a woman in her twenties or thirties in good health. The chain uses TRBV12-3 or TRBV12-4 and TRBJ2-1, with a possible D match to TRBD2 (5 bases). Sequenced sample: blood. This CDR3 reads CASSHPGRAFKNEQFF. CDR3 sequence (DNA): TGTGCCAGCAGCCACCCTGGGCGGGCATTCAAGAATGAGCAGTTCTTC.